The 12 T cell receptor beta chains given below trace back to one sample, sequenced in a study of cytomegalovirus exposure and HLA in healthy donors. The PCR was carried out with 60 Vbeta primers and 13 Jbeta primers. The method was immunoSEQ multiplex PCR; TCRdb's version includes in-frame clones alone and lacks a portion of them. The sample consists of about 190,000 clones, roughly 77% of them appearing once. The sample consisted of PBMCs. The receptors were gathered from a woman aged 25 to 39 in good health and CMV-seropositive.

This clone is a singleton in its sample. V usage is TRBV5-1 and J usage is TRBJ2-1; 9 bases map to TRBD2. Trimming at V came to 0 bases and at J to 3 bases, leaving 4 bases not matched to a gene. CDR1 is SGHRS, CDR2 YFSETQ, per germline. This CDR3 region has 16 residues. As DNA, the CDR3 is TGCGCCAGCAGCTTGGGTCTTAGCGGGAGCTACAATGAGCAGTTCTTC. Translating it yields CASSLGLSGSYNEQFF.

This clone was seen only once. The chain recombines TRBV5-5 with TRBJ2-2, with D unresolved. The CDR3 runs to 12 residues. V lost 4 bases and J 1 base, leaving 2 bases between the germline ends. The V gene's germline CDR1 is SGHKS and CDR2 YYEKEE (reference sequence). In DNA form, the CDR3 reads TGTGCCAGCAGCCTGAACACCGGGGAGCTGTTTTTT. This codes for CASSLNTGELFF. The full variable domain, rest sourced from reference TRBV5-5 and TRBJ2-2, is DAGVTQSPTHLIKTRGQQVTLRCSPISGHKSVSWYQQVLGQGPQFIFQYYEKEERGRGNFPDRFSARQFPNYSSELNVNALLLGDSALYLCASSLNTGELFFGEGSRLTVL.

V is TRBV7-2 and J is TRBJ1-1; a possible D gene is TRBD1 (5 bases). The CDR3 spans 17 residues. The V gene's germline CDR1 is SGHTA and CDR2 FQGNSA. V was cut by 2 bases and J by 0 bases, with 16 bases left in between. The CDR3 DNA reads TGTGCCAGCAGCTTACTTCAGGGTCCTATGCTGAACACTGAAGCTTTCTTT. It codes for CASSLLQGPMLNTEAFF.

J is TRBJ2-5 and V is TRBV27; 7 bases agree with TRBD2. This CDR3 has 16 amino acids. V was pared by 0 bases and J by 4 bases, with 8 bases of the junction left unmatched. Germline CDR1 and CDR2: MNHEY and SMNVEV (reference sequence). This CDR3 reads CASSLSAGVFPETQYF. The DNA for the CDR3 is TGTGCCAGCAGTTTATCTGCGGGAGTGTTTCCAGAGACCCAGTACTTC.

This clone occurred a few times. The chain is built from TRBV27 and TRBJ2-3; TRBD1 might be the D (5 bases). The CDR3 runs to 15 residues. V was pared by 0 bases and J by 0 bases, with 7 bases between. From germline, CDR1 is MNHEY and CDR2 SMNVEV (reference sequence). The CDR3: CASSLSSGSTDTQYF. CDR3 nucleotide sequence: TGTGCCAGCAGTTTATCTTCAGGGAGCACAGATACGCAGTATTTT.

This clone appeared a single time. The rearrangement joins TRBV25-1 to TRBJ2-5; D perhaps matches TRBD2 (6 bases). The CDR3 runs to 15 residues. Trimming removed 5 bases from V and 2 bases from J, with 15 bases in between. CDR1 is MGHDK and CDR2 is SYGVNS in the germline V gene. CDR3 sequence: CASSMQRAVQETQYF. The CDR3 bases are TGTGCCAGCAGTATGCAGCGGGCTGTTCAAGAGACCCAGTACTTC.

This clone has only one observation. The chain links TRBV6-1 to TRBJ2-5; D unresolved. The J call is in doubt because the DNA end fits TRBJ2-7 better. The CDR3 is made up of 11 amino acids. The germline V gene has CDR1 MNHNS and CDR2 SASEGT. The CDR3 is CASSEAYEQYF. CDR3 sequence (DNA): TGTGCCAGCAGTGAAGCTTACGAGCAGTACTTC.

The V call is TRBV7-9, the J call TRBJ2-1; TRBD2 matches at 7 bases. Germline CDR1 is SEHNR and CDR2 is FQNEAQ (reference sequence). CDR3 length equals 15 residues. V was clipped by 5 bases and J by 3 bases; unmatched bases: 7. For the CDR3, the DNA is TGTGCCAGCAGCCCAGCAGGGAGGGTCTACAATGAGCAGTTCTTC. Its protein is CASSPAGRVYNEQFF.

The chain employs TRBV15 and TRBJ2-5; 11 bases agree with TRBD2. The germline V gene has CDR1 LNHNV and CDR2 YYDKDF (reference sequence). This CDR3 comprises 17 residues. V shed 0 bases and J 2 bases; nucleotides not matched to a gene: 5. Here the CDR3 reads CATSRDLGLAAQETQYF. Here the CDR3 DNA reads TGTGCCACCAGCAGAGATCTGGGACTAGCGGCTCAAGAGACCCAGTACTTC.

The chain has TRBV19 and TRBJ2-7, with D perhaps matching TRBD2 (5 bases). Germline V gene data show CDR1 as LNHDA and CDR2 as SQIVND (reference sequence). Trimming cost V 3 bases and J 2 bases, with 14 bases left between them. The CDR3 length is 15 residues. DNA of the CDR3: TGTGCCAGTAGTATGGGATCCGGGGATCCCTACGAGCAGTACTTC. It specifies CASSMGSGDPYEQYF.

This clone was counted between two and nine times. The chain uses TRBV28 and TRBJ1-3; D is undetermined. Germline V CDR1 and CDR2: MDHEN, SYDVKM. The CDR3 is 15 residues long. Trimming stripped 7 bases from V and 2 bases from J, with 15 bases between. CDR3 coding DNA: TGTGCCAGCAACCCGGCAGTCAGCGCTGGAAACACCATATATTTT. It codes for CASNPAVSAGNTIYF.

J is TRBJ2-3 and V is TRBV7-2; 7 positions match TRBD1. Per germline, CDR1 SGHTA and CDR2 FQGNSA. The CDR3 is 15 residues long. Trimming at V came to 3 bases and at J to 1 base, leaving 4 bases not matched to a gene. CDR3 sequence (DNA): TGTGCCAGCAGCTTCAAGGGGGCCGGCACAGATACGCAGTATTTT. Translated, it gives CASSFKGAGTDTQYF.